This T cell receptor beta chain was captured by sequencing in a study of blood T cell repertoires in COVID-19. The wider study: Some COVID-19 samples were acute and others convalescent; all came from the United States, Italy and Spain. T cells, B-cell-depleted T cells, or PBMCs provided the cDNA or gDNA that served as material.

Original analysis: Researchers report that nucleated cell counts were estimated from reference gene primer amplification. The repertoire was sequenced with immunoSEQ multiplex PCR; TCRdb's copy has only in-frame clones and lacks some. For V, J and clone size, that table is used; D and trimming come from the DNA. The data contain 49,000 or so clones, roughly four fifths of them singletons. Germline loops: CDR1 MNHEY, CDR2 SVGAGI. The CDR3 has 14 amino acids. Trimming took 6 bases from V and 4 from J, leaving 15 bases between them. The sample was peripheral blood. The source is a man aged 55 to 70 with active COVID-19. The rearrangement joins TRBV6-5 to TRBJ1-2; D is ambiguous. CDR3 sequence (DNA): TGTGCCAGCAGGCCCCCGGCCCGCGGCTATGGCTACACCTTC. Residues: CASRPPARGYGYTF.